Shown below are 2 T cell receptor beta chains from a single sample sequenced in a study of blood T cell repertoires in COVID-19 (TCRdb year 2020). Library preparation used the immunoSEQ multiplex PCR assay. Held by TCRdb, this immuneACCESS table contains in-frame sequences only and omits some clones. Under half of the omission traces to an unresolved V gene where checked; the cause of the rest is unknown. In this sample the table shows 160,000 or so clones, roughly 80% of which occur a single time. Clones ranked in the top ten supply approximately 18% of the sample. The sample taken for sequencing was peripheral blood. The receptor set was obtained from an elderly woman with acute or convalescent COVID-19.

This clone was seen more than once but under ten times. This sequence joins TRBV6-6 and TRBJ2-1; maybe TRBD2 (5 bases). CDR1 and CDR2 from the germline V gene are MNHNY and SVGAGI (reference sequence). Trimming stripped 5 bases from V and 12 bases from J, with 14 bases between. The CDR3 spans 12 residues. CDR3: CASSPAGPGQFF. The CDR3 DNA sequence: TGTGCCAGCAGTCCCGCGGGTCCTGGGCAGTTCTTC.

The V call is TRBV5-5, the J call TRBJ1-4; the D gene is possibly TRBD1 (5 bases). This CDR3 comprises 14 residues. V was pared by 4 bases and J by 7 bases, with 14 bases between. Per germline, CDR1 SGHKS and CDR2 YYEKEE (reference sequence). Written as DNA, the CDR3 is TGTGCCAGCAGCCCCCGACAGAATGGTGAAAAACTGTTTTTT. The encoded protein is CASSPRQNGEKLFF.